The 16 T cell receptor beta chains below come from one sample, sequenced in a study of T cell clusters in autoimmune cytopenias. TRB amplification used 200 to 250 ng of peripheral blood genomic DNA. Multiplex touch-down PCR amplified TRB using TRB-A and TRB-B pools in one tube. TCRdb reprocessed the multiplex PCR reads; each CDR3 protein has one entry and no DNA is given. Recorded for this sample: approximately 470 distinct CDR3 sequences. Sequencing input: peripheral blood. Receptor source: a human donor with an autoimmune cytopenia or autoimmune hepatitis (not recorded which).

This clonotype shows up as medium-sized by frequency. The chain joins TRBV6-4 to TRBJ1-5; there is no DNA to check the TCRdb D call of TRBD1. The germline gives CDR1 MRHNA, CDR2 SNTAGT. The CDR3 is made up of 14 amino acids. CDR3 protein: CASSTDRDASPQHF.

This clonotype shows up as medium-sized (0.01 to 0.1%) by frequency. The V gene is TRBV27, the J gene TRBJ1-1. Germline values: CDR1 MNHEY, CDR2 SMNVEV (reference sequence). This CDR3 comprises 15 residues. The CDR3 loop is CASSLGPALNTEAFF.

This clonotype is classed as medium-sized by frequency. The J gene is TRBJ1-4, the V gene TRBV20-1. The length of the CDR3 is 15 residues. Germline V gives CDR1 DFQATT, CDR2 SNEGSKA (reference sequence). The chain's CDR3 is CSARGRVIVDEKLFF.

This clonotype is identified as medium-sized from frequency. The genes are TRBV20-1 and TRBJ1-1. Germline V lookup: CDR1 DFQATT, CDR2 SNEGSKA (reference sequence). CDR3 length: 13 amino acids. The CDR3 region is CSASRRANTEAFF.

Measured by frequency, this clonotype is large. The J gene is TRBJ2-1, the V gene TRBV6-2 or TRBV6-3; the D call of TRBD2 rests on TCRdb alone, since no DNA is present to check it. Germline CDR1 is MNHEY and CDR2 is SVGEGT. CDR3 length: 15 residues. CDR3 in amino acids: CASSYLLAGEGEQFF.

This clonotype counts as medium-sized by frequency. The chain recombines TRBV20-1 with TRBJ1-5; TCRdb outputs TRBD1, but without DNA this stays unchecked. Germline V gives CDR1 DFQATT, CDR2 SNEGSKA (reference sequence). The CDR3 runs to 16 residues. CDR3 in amino acids: CSATGQGIQGNQPQHF.

This clonotype is medium-sized by frequency. The chain joins TRBV12-3 or TRBV12-4 to TRBJ1-5. CDR3 length equals 13 residues. The CDR3 sequence: CASSWGRDQPQHF.

According to its frequency, this clonotype is medium-sized (0.01 to 0.1%). The chain uses TRBV5-1 and TRBJ1-1; the D call from TCRdb, TRBD1, cannot be confirmed without DNA. From germline, CDR1 is SGHRS and CDR2 YFSETQ. The length of the CDR3 is 17 residues. CDR3 region: CASSSGTGGLMDTEAFF.

This clonotype is deemed medium-sized by its frequency. The rearrangement links TRBV20-1 to TRBJ1-5; with no DNA, the TCRdb D assignment of TRBD1 cannot be verified. The V gene's germline CDR1 is DFQATT and CDR2 SNEGSKA (reference sequence). The CDR3 extends over 14 amino acids. The CDR3 sequence: CSAISGEDNQPQHF.

This clonotype ranks as medium-sized (0.01 to 0.1%) in terms of frequency. The gene calls are TRBV6-5 and TRBJ1-3; TCRdb calls TRBD1, which cannot be checked without DNA. Germline CDR1 reads MNHEY; CDR2 reads SVGAGI. The CDR3 contains 16 residues. The CDR3 loop reads CASSYTTGTGGNTIYF.

Considering frequency, this clonotype is medium-sized. This rearrangement joins TRBV5-6 to TRBJ1-1; TCRdb designates TRBD1, a call that cannot be tested without DNA. This CDR3 region has 16 residues. CDR1 and CDR2 from the germline V gene are SGHDT and YYEEEE. Here the CDR3 reads CASSGRLGRRDTEAFF.

The chain carries TRBV20-1 and TRBJ2-1; TCRdb's D call, TRBD2, is unchecked because there is no DNA. The CDR3 length is 14 residues. The germline V gene encodes CDR1 DFQATT and CDR2 SNEGSKA (reference sequence). The CDR3 here is CSAIPTSGRGEQFF.

Considering frequency, this clonotype is large. The chain couples TRBV12-3 or TRBV12-4 to TRBJ2-5; TCRdb's D call, TRBD2, is unchecked because there is no DNA. The CDR3 sequence is 13 residues long. CDR3 in amino acids: CASSFGGPETQYF.

In terms of frequency, this clonotype is medium-sized. The V and J genes are TRBV15 and TRBJ1-6. Germline lookup yields CDR1 LNHNV and CDR2 YYDKDF (reference sequence). There are 15 residues in the CDR3. The CDR3 spells CATSTRDGRNSPLHF.

The J gene is TRBJ1-2, the V gene TRBV12-3 or TRBV12-4. The CDR3 has 15 amino acids. CDR3 residues: CASRIMGLPNYGYTF.

The V call is TRBV12-3 or TRBV12-4, the J call TRBJ2-1; as DNA is missing, the TRBD1 call by TCRdb cannot be tested. This CDR3 is 13 amino acids long. This CDR3 is CASSPWGRDEQFF.